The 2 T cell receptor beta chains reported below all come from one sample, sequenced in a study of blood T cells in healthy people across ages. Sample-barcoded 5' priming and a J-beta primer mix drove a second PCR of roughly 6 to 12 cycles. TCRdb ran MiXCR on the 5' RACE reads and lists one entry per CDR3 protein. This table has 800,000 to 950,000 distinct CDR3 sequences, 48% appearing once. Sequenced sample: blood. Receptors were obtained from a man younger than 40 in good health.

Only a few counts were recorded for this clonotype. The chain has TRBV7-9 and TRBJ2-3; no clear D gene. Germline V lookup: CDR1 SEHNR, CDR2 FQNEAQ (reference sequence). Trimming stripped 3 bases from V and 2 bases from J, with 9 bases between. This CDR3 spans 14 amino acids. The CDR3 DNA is TGTGCCAGCAGCTTTGGAGACAACACAGATACGCAGTATTTT. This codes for CASSFGDNTDTQYF.

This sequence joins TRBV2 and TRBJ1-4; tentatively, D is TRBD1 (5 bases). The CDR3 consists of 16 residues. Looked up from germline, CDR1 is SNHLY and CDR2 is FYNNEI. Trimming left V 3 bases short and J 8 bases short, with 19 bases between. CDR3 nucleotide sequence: TGTGCCAGCAGTGAGGCACAGGCAGGCCGGTCGGAAAAACTGTTTTTT. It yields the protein CASSEAQAGRSEKLFF.